This entry lists 9 T cell receptor beta chains sequenced from one sample in a study of shared clonotypes between healthy human individuals (dated by TCRdb to between 2020 and 2021). The receptor library was made with the immunoSEQ multiplex PCR assay. Entries here come from immuneACCESS through TCRdb and include only in-frame sequences with V and J called. Some clones fail to appear in such tables; in the studies checked, an unresolved V gene covers under half of the shortfall, and the cause of the remainder is unknown. The sample table holds 950,000 to 1,300,000 clones, of which roughly 70% were seen once. The biggest ten clones account for about 1.5% of the sample. The specimen was memory CD4+ T cells sorted from blood. The cell subset or site label here, explained by the study, means: CD45RA-negative fraction. These receptors were taken from a man younger than 30 in good health.

The chain carries TRBV7-3 and TRBJ2-1; 9 bases fit TRBD2. The V and J ends lost 1 base and 3 bases, in that order; junction bases with no gene match: 1. Germline assignment: CDR1 SGHTA and CDR2 FQGTGA. The length of the CDR3 is 15 residues. The chain's CDR3 is CASSLSGGDYNEQFF. CDR3 coding DNA: TGTGCCAGCAGCTTAAGCGGGGGGGACTACAATGAGCAGTTCTTC.

The chain couples TRBV2 to TRBJ2-7; 9 bases agree with TRBD2. The CDR3 contains 15 residues. Germline CDR1 is SNHLY and CDR2 is FYNNEI. V shed 1 base, J shed 6 bases, and the junction held 7 bases outside the gene matches. DNA of the CDR3: TGTGCCAGCAGTGAAGAGGGTGGCGGGAGGGCCGAGCAGTACTTC. Amino acid sequence: CASSEEGGGRAEQYF.

The genes are TRBV5-4 and TRBJ2-5, with D possibly matching TRBD2 (5 bases). From germline, CDR1 is SGHNT and CDR2 YYREEE (reference sequence). The ends were cut back, 4 bases at V and 2 bases at J, with 15 bases in the middle. The CDR3 has 15 residues. CDR3 loop: CASSQDFSGQETQYF. The CDR3 bases are TGTGCCAGCAGCCAAGATTTTTCGGGGCAAGAGACCCAGTACTTC.

This sequence joins TRBV4-2 and TRBJ2-1; 7 bases line up with TRBD2. This CDR3 spans 18 amino acids. Germline lookup yields CDR1 LGHNA and CDR2 YNFKEQ. Germline trimming cut 0 bases from V and 0 bases from J; bases unmatched to any gene: 8. The CDR3 coding sequence is TGTGCCAGCAGCCAAGATCCGGGGGGTTCCTCCTCCTACAATGAGCAGTTCTTC. This gives the protein CASSQDPGGSSSYNEQFF.

The chain links TRBV6-1 to TRBJ2-7, with 9 nucleotides matching TRBD1. Germline CDR1 and CDR2: MNHNS and SASEGT. Losses at the gene ends were 8 bases for V and 7 bases for J; bases not matched to a gene: 12. The CDR3 sequence is 14 residues long. CDR3 region: CASRLGQGPWEQYF. Here the CDR3 DNA reads TGTGCCAGCCGACTAGGACAGGGGCCTTGGGAGCAGTACTTC.

This clone was seen a few times. The same CDR3 arises from other DNA sequences in this sample as well. The chain uses TRBV30 and TRBJ2-7; maybe TRBD1 (6 bases). V lost 0 bases and J 4 bases, leaving 7 bases between the germline ends. This CDR3 spans 12 amino acids. CDR1 is GTSNPN and CDR2 is SVGIG in the germline V gene (reference sequence). CDR3 sequence reads: CAWSVQGYEQYF. The CDR3 DNA reads TGTGCCTGGAGTGTACAGGGTTACGAGCAGTACTTC. The whole variable domain, remainder taken from reference TRBV30 and TRBJ2-7, is SQTIHQWPATLVQPVGSPLSLECTVEGTSNPNLYWYRQAAGRGLQLLFYSVGIGQISSEVPQNLSASRPQDRQFILSSKKLLLSDSGFYLCAWSVQGYEQYFGPGTRLTVT.

This clone was seen just once. This CDR3 reads CASNPTGENSPLHF. CDR3 nucleotide sequence: TGTGCCAGTAATCCCACCGGGGAGAATTCACCCCTCCACTTT. This chain joins TRBV19 and TRBJ1-6; D is uncertain. V lost 7 bases, J lost 7 bases, and 14 bases lay in between. CDR1 and CDR2 (germline): LNHDA, SQIVND (reference sequence). This CDR3 has 14 residues. Filled out from reference TRBV19 and TRBJ1-6, the complete variable domain reads DGGITQSPKYLFRKEGQNVTLSCEQNLNHDAMYWYRQDPGQGLRLIYYSQIVNDFQKGDIAEGYSVSREKKESFPLTVTSAQKNPTAFYLCASNPTGENSPLHFGNGTRLTVT.

The chain has TRBV6-1 and TRBJ1-1; possibly TRBD1 for D (6 bases). CDR3 length: 14 amino acids. The V gene lost 5 bases and the J gene lost 6 bases, with 16 bases spanning the gap. Germline CDR1 reads MNHNS; CDR2 reads SASEGT. DNA of the CDR3: TGTGCCAGCAGTCGGAGTTCACAGGGCGCTGAAGCTTTCTTT. Its translation is CASSRSSQGAEAFF.

The J gene is TRBJ2-5, the V gene TRBV28; 8 nucleotides line up with TRBD2. The CDR3 is 13 residues long. Trimming removed 7 bases from V and 2 bases from J; junction bases left unmatched: 3. CDR1 and CDR2 (germline): MDHEN, SYDVKM. CDR3 DNA sequence: TGTGCCAGCACCGTAGCGGGGCAAGAGACCCAGTACTTC. Translating it yields CASTVAGQETQYF. Using reference TRBV28 and TRBJ2-5 for the parts outside the CDR3, the full variable domain is DVKVTQSSRYLVKRTGEKVFLECVQDMDHENMFWYRQDPGLGLRLIYFSYDVKMKEKGDIPEGYSVSREKKERFSLILESASTNQTSMYLCASTVAGQETQYFGPGTRLLVL.